This paragraph covers one TCR beta chain sequence. Its antigen is currently not known. Per-base quality was not reported, and no clone a single base away is much larger than it. This entry is derived from a study of shared T cell receptors in the human thymus (dated by TCRdb to the early 2020s). For the study in its entirety: The study examined how the human thymus generates shared, self-reactive T-cell receptor alpha chains.

Libraries were made using the immunoSEQ multiplex PCR assay. This is the immuneACCESS table as TCRdb keeps it, with only in-frame sequences that have V and J called. A part of the clones is gone; compared with another copy, unresolved V genes explain less than half, and the rest is unexplained. This sample lists approximately 660,000 clones; approximately 90% were detected once. In total, the top ten clones hold 0.01% of the sample. The same sample was also used in a study of human thymus T cells. As described in the second report: The donors were immunologically healthy infants in Finland who had open corrective cardiac surgery for congenital heart defects. The thymus tissue came from surgical resects taken out during corrective cardiac surgery. V and J gene segment usage appeared biased in both thymic and peripheral blood repertoires. Highly overlapping thymic TCR repertoires among unrelated individuals were reported in the related research. TCR alpha and beta repertoires from about eight infant thymus samples and a few related peripheral blood samples were characterized in the study. Donor ages ranged from roughly 6 to 250 days, and the cohort comprised five or six male and a couple of female infants. Thymocytes were freed from the tissue by mechanical means and kept at -70 degrees C as pellets of roughly 9-33 million cells. A QIAsymphony instrument was used to extract genomic DNA from the frozen cell pellets. The immunoSEQ multiplex PCR assay was used to amplify the TCRB and TCRAD loci from a standardized amount of quality-controlled genomic DNA. The V(D)J region was spanned by amplicons of a length sufficient to cover the CDR3 and to identify V and J genes. Amplicon sequencing was performed on an Illumina platform through the commercial immunoSEQ service. Primer bias and sequencing errors were corrected as previously described, and TCRAD and TCRB were defined on the basis of the IMGT database. immunoSEQ Analyzer 3.0 and VDJTools were used for repertoire analysis, which covered basic statistics, V/J segment usage, diversity estimates, rarefaction and pairwise overlap. Diversity was estimated using the Chao1, ChaoE, Efron-Thisted, Shannon and inverse Simpson indices, and was also estimated on datasets down-sampled to the size of the smallest sample. For repertoire overlap, CDR3 nucleotide sequence, V gene and J gene had to match strictly, and clustering was done by Jaccard-based multidimensional scaling. On average, thymus samples gave hundreds of thousands of unique TCRB clonotypes, whereas blood samples gave 75,000 to 85,000.

Sequencing used thymocytes. The clonotype comes from a boy under three years old with a congenital heart defect. Donor details come from another sample of the same person, matched by shared clones.

This receptor carries the CDR3 CASSWTPSGKQPQHF. The DNA reads TGTGCCAGTAGTTGGACCCCCTCGGGGAAACAGCCCCAGCATTTT. The sequence links TRBV19 to TRBJ1-5; no D gene can be assigned with confidence. CDR1 and CDR2 are drawn from the germline V gene (reference sequence): LNHDA, SQIVND. The CDR3 has 15 amino acids, counting the end cysteine and phenylalanine. The only DNA kept is the CDR3, 45 bases in frame from the first base. Trimming takes 5 bases from V and 7 bases from J, and the germline ends sit 18 bases apart.